These 15 T cell receptor beta chains share one sample of origin, sequenced in a study of graft-versus-host responses after intestinal transplantation. Profiled with immunoSEQ multiplex PCR; TCRdb holds only in-frame clones, not every one. The table shows tens of thousands of clones, with 85% to 90% occurring only once. No cognate antigen is known for these TCRs. Sample: unstimulated CD4+ T cells sorted from spleen or lymph node cells, taken before intestinal transplant. These receptors all come from a human donor who received an intestinal transplant.

This chain uses TRBV27 with TRBJ2-3; 8 bases are shared with TRBD2. After removal of 6 bases from V and 3 bases from J, the junction contained 2 bases not matched to a gene. CDR1 is MNHEY, CDR2 SMNVEV, per germline (reference sequence). This CDR3 has 13 amino acids. The CDR3 spells CASRIAGTDTQYF. CDR3 DNA sequence: TGTGCCAGCAGAATAGCGGGGACAGATACGCAGTATTTT.

The rearrangement joins TRBV11-2 to TRBJ1-2; D ambiguous. The V end lost 0 bases, the J end lost 8 bases, and 16 bases lay between the germline ends. Germline V lookup: CDR1 SGHAT, CDR2 FQNNGV. The CDR3 spans 15 residues. The CDR3 is CASSLDPEASRGYTF. In DNA, the CDR3 is TGTGCCAGCAGCTTAGATCCAGAAGCCTCTAGGGGCTACACCTTC.

This chain uses TRBV28 with TRBJ2-3; TRBD1 matches 12 bases. Per germline, CDR1 MDHEN and CDR2 SYDVKM. With V trimmed by 6 bases and J by 6 bases, 7 bases remained unmatched. This CDR3 comprises 15 residues. CDR3 coding DNA: TGTGCCAGCAGCAGCCGGGACAGGGGGCGCGATACGCAGTATTTT. Amino acids: CASSSRDRGRDTQYF.

The chain employs TRBV7-6 and TRBJ1-2, with TRBD1 identical over 7 bases. Per the germline V gene, CDR1 is SGHVS and CDR2 is FNYEAQ. The CDR3 totals 15 residues. The V segment lost 4 bases and the J segment 7 bases; nucleotides outside the gene matches: 12. The CDR3: CASSSKNRGAGGYTF. In DNA form, the CDR3 reads TGTGCCAGCAGCTCCAAAAACAGGGGCGCCGGTGGCTACACCTTC.

The chain couples TRBV14 to TRBJ1-2; D remains unclear. Trimming pared 1 base from V and 6 bases from J, leaving 6 bases between. CDR3 length: 12 amino acids. Germline CDR1 SGHDN, CDR2 FVKESK. As DNA, the CDR3 is TGTGCCAGCAGCCAAGGCGGAGATGGCTACACCTTC. Protein: CASSQGGDGYTF.

Of note for this clone: The junction differs from germline at one of its ends, possibly a read error. The J gene is TRBJ2-7, the V gene TRBV30, with D possibly matching TRBD1 (7 bases). CDR3 length: 15 amino acids. Germline CDR1 is GTSNPN and CDR2 is SVGIG (reference sequence). The CDR3 DNA sequence: TGTGCCTGGAGCTCCTTAGACAGGGACTCCAACGAGCAGTACTTC. It yields the protein CAWSSLDRDSNEQYF. The whole variable domain, remainder taken from reference TRBV30 and TRBJ2-7, is SQTIHQWPATLVQPVGSPLSLECTVEGTSNPNLYWYRQAAGRGLQLLFYSVGIGQISSEVPQNLSASRPQDRQFILSSKKLLLSDSGFYLCAWSSLDRDSNEQYFGPGTRLTVT.

The chain links TRBV15 to TRBJ2-7, with 9 positions matching TRBD1. From germline, CDR1 is LNHNV and CDR2 YYDKDF (reference sequence). The J segment lost 7 bases and the V segment lost 3 bases, leaving 7 bases of the junction unmatched. The CDR3 is 14 residues long. The CDR3 sequence is CATSRDRGLGEQYF. The CDR3 nucleotides are TGTGCCACCAGCAGGGACAGGGGTTTGGGTGAGCAGTACTTC.

This chain links TRBV27 with TRBJ2-1; D is possibly TRBD2 (6 bases). Germline V CDR1 and CDR2: MNHEY, SMNVEV (reference sequence). V lost 3 bases and J 4 bases, leaving 10 bases between the germline ends. The CDR3 totals 14 residues. CDR3 region: CASSFIAAYNEQFF. The CDR3 nucleotides read TGTGCCAGCAGTTTCATAGCGGCTTACAATGAGCAGTTCTTC.

The rearrangement links TRBV11-2 to TRBJ2-3; 7 bases are shared with TRBD1. V trimming: 5 bases; J trimming: 7 bases; junction bases outside the gene matches: 9. The CDR3 has 14 amino acids. Germline CDR1 is SGHAT and CDR2 is FQNNGV. The CDR3 here is CASSMGQRANTQYF. CDR3 DNA sequence: TGTGCCAGCAGCATGGGACAGCGCGCGAATACGCAGTATTTT.

In the case of this clone: A read error may account for a junction end that differs from germline. The rearrangement joins TRBV6-1 to TRBJ2-6, with TRBD1 matching over 9 bases. Germline V gene data show CDR1 as MNHNS and CDR2 as SASEGT. This CDR3 spans 18 amino acids. CDR3: CASNEPRDRASGANVLTF. CDR3 nucleotides: TGTGCCAGCAATGAACCCCGGGACAGGGCTTCTGGGGCCAACGTCCTGACTTTC.

The chain uses TRBV6-1 and TRBJ1-1; D perhaps matches TRBD1 (6 bases). The germline gives CDR1 MNHNS, CDR2 SASEGT. CDR3 length: 13 amino acids. The V and J ends lost 6 bases and 5 bases respectively, with 13 bases between them. The CDR3 loop reads CASSKTGRTEAFF. The DNA for the CDR3 is TGTGCCAGCAGCAAGACAGGAAGGACTGAAGCTTTCTTT.

The chain links TRBV2 to TRBJ2-7, with TRBD1 matching 8 bases. V shed 10 bases and J 2 bases; nucleotides not matched to a gene: 4. Germline CDR1 is SNHLY and CDR2 is FYNNEI. This CDR3 spans 12 amino acids. CDR3 bases: TGTGCCACCCGGACAGGGACCTACGAGCAGTACTTC. It codes for CATRTGTYEQYF.

This clone has a single count. The V gene is TRBV29-1, the J gene TRBJ2-5; 8 bases are shared with TRBD1. CDR3 length: 16 residues. CDR1 SQVTM and CDR2 ANQGSEA come from the germline V gene. The junction had 11 bases not matched to a gene; V was cut back by 0 bases and J by 5 bases. Here the CDR3 reads CSVEESGGQGGETQYF. In nucleotides, the CDR3 is TGCAGCGTTGAAGAAAGTGGTGGACAGGGCGGGGAGACCCAGTACTTC.

This chain uses TRBV2 with TRBJ2-2; D might be TRBD2 (7 bases). Germline loops: CDR1 SNHLY, CDR2 FYNNEI. The CDR3 is 16 amino acids. The V gene lost 3 bases and the J gene lost 5 bases, with 16 bases spanning the gap. The CDR3: CASSEVRGGPTGELFF. Here the CDR3 DNA reads TGTGCCAGCAGTGAGGTTAGGGGGGGTCCAACCGGGGAGCTGTTTTTT.

Only one count was recorded for this clone. This sequence joins TRBV7-3 and TRBJ2-5; TRBD2 matches at 15 bases. CDR3 length: 15 amino acids. The V segment lost 4 bases and the J segment 5 bases; nucleotides outside the gene matches: 2. Germline V gives CDR1 SGHTA, CDR2 FQGTGA. The CDR3 bases are TGTGCCAGCAGCTCCGGGACTAGCGGGAGGGAGACCCAGTACTTC. Translation gives CASSSGTSGRETQYF.